A selection of T cell receptor beta chains follows, all from one sample in a study of T cells in Graves' hyperthyroidism and ophthalmopathy. One entry per CDR3 protein results from TCRdb running MiXCR on the multiplex PCR reads. The data show a few hundred thousand distinct CDR3 sequences, around 20% seen once. The specimen sequenced was blood. These receptors all come from a man aged 18 to 30 with Graves' hyperthyroidism. The CDR3 runs from the conserved cysteine through the conserved F or W. The D gene is left open where the match is weak. A clone size is listed for some rows: how often the clone was seen (once, few, many), or a class if it is expanded.

clone size: many; J gene: TRBJ2-7; V gene: TRBV20-1; D gene: NA; CDR3 protein: CSARPGFEQYF; CDR3 DNA: TGCAGTGCTAGACCTGGGTTCGAGCAGTACTTC
clone size: many; J gene: TRBJ2-7; V gene: TRBV28; D gene: NA; CDR3 protein: CASSLPRSSYEQYF; CDR3 DNA: TGTGCCAGCAGTTTGCCCCGGAGCTCCTACGAGCAGTACTTC
clone size: NA; J gene: TRBJ1-5; V gene: TRBV19; D gene: NA; CDR3 protein: CASSILIYSNQPQHF; CDR3 DNA: TGTGCCAGTAGTATCCTCATATATAGCAATCAGCCCCAGCATTTT
clone size: NA; J gene: TRBJ1-1; V gene: TRBV6-2/TRBV6-3; D gene: NA; CDR3 protein: CASSYIIGGADTEAFF; CDR3 DNA: TGTGCCAGCAGTTACATAATCGGGGGCGCGGACACTGAAGCTTTCTTT
clone size: many; J gene: TRBJ1-1; V gene: TRBV6-5; D gene: NA; CDR3 protein: CASSYVMGLHTEAFF; CDR3 DNA: TGTGCCAGCAGTTACGTTATGGGACTTCACACTGAAGCTTTCTTT
clone size: many; J gene: TRBJ2-7; V gene: TRBV5-4; D gene: NA; CDR3 protein: CASSLRIGPQDHEQYF; CDR3 DNA: TGTGCCAGCAGCTTGAGGATCGGGCCTCAAGACCACGAGCAGTACTTC
clone size: many; J gene: TRBJ2-7; V gene: TRBV20-1; D gene: TRBD1; CDR3 protein: CSAHSKGTGPYEQYF; CDR3 DNA: TGCAGTGCCCACTCTAAAGGGACAGGGCCCTACGAGCAGTACTTC
clone size: few; J gene: TRBJ2-7; V gene: TRBV12-3/TRBV12-4; D gene: NA; CDR3 protein: CASSPSEEQYF; CDR3 DNA: TGTGCCAGCAGTCCTTCTGAGGAGCAGTACTTC
clone size: few; J gene: TRBJ1-5; V gene: TRBV20-1; D gene: NA; CDR3 protein: CSATYGGGQPQHF; CDR3 DNA: TGCAGTGCTACATATGGGGGGGGGCAGCCCCAGCATTTT
clone size: once; J gene: TRBJ1-6; V gene: TRBV18; D gene: NA; CDR3 protein: CASSTRSQENSPLHF; CDR3 DNA: TGTGCCAGCTCAACCAGGTCACAGGAGAATTCACCCCTCCACTTT
clone size: few; J gene: TRBJ2-7; V gene: TRBV7-9; D gene: NA; CDR3 protein: CASSLYSFNEQYF; CDR3 DNA: TGTGCCAGCAGCTTATACAGTTTCAACGAGCAGTACTTC
clone size: many; J gene: TRBJ1-2; V gene: TRBV28; D gene: NA; CDR3 protein: CASSLRPEGSRRGYTF; CDR3 DNA: TGTGCCAGCAGTTTACGGCCGGAAGGCAGCCGGCGCGGCTACACCTTC
clone size: few; J gene: TRBJ2-7; V gene: TRBV10-3; D gene: TRBD1; CDR3 protein: CATWVRDSNSYEQYF; CDR3 DNA: TGTGCCACCTGGGTCCGGGACAGCAATTCCTACGAGCAGTACTTC
clone size: NA; J gene: TRBJ2-7; V gene: TRBV11-2; D gene: TRBD1; CDR3 protein: CASSWAQGAYEQYF; CDR3 DNA: TGTGCCAGCAGCTGGGCCCAGGGGGCCTACGAGCAGTACTTC
clone size: many; J gene: TRBJ2-5; V gene: TRBV6-1; D gene: NA; CDR3 protein: CASSEIYKSPQETQYF; CDR3 DNA: TGTGCCAGCAGTGAAATTTACAAGTCTCCCCAAGAGACCCAGTACTTC
clone size: many; J gene: TRBJ2-5; V gene: TRBV4-1; D gene: TRBD1; CDR3 protein: CASSLNRGGDETQYF; CDR3 DNA: TGCGCCAGCAGCCTAAACAGGGGTGGGGACGAGACCCAGTACTTC
clone size: many; J gene: TRBJ2-7; V gene: TRBV4-1; D gene: TRBD2; CDR3 protein: CASSLLGLPENSYEQYF; CDR3 DNA: TGCGCCAGCAGTCTTCTGGGACTACCCGAGAACTCCTACGAGCAGTACTTC
clone size: many; J gene: TRBJ2-5; V gene: TRBV7-9; D gene: NA; CDR3 protein: CASSSLVYRETQYF; CDR3 DNA: TGTGCCAGCAGCTCCCTAGTTTACAGGGAAACCCAGTACTTC
clone size: few; J gene: TRBJ1-2; V gene: TRBV15; D gene: NA; CDR3 protein: CATSRDRKGYGYTF; CDR3 DNA: TGTGCCACCAGCAGAGATCGGAAGGGCTATGGCTACACCTTC
clone size: many; J gene: TRBJ2-6; V gene: TRBV6-6; D gene: TRBD1; CDR3 protein: CASSSTGGTGANVLTF; CDR3 DNA: TGTGCCAGCAGTTCGACAGGGGGAACTGGGGCCAACGTCCTGACTTTC
clone size: many; J gene: TRBJ1-1; V gene: TRBV12-3/TRBV12-4; D gene: NA; CDR3 protein: CASSPGPWAFF; CDR3 DNA: TGTGCCAGCAGTCCAGGCCCGTGGGCTTTCTTT
clone size: few; J gene: TRBJ2-7; V gene: TRBV20-1; D gene: TRBD1; CDR3 protein: CSARDPLSDREYEQYF; CDR3 DNA: TGCAGTGCTAGAGATCCTTTAAGCGACAGGGAGTACGAGCAGTACTTC
clone size: many; J gene: TRBJ1-5; V gene: TRBV6-5; D gene: NA; CDR3 protein: CASSYWGDSNQPQHF; CDR3 DNA: TGTGCCAGCAGTTACTGGGGGGATAGCAATCAGCCCCAGCATTTT
clone size: few; J gene: TRBJ1-5; V gene: TRBV11-1; D gene: NA; CDR3 protein: CASSSNSVGSSGDQPQHF; CDR3 DNA: TGTGCCAGCAGCAGCAATTCAGTAGGGAGTAGTGGGGATCAGCCCCAGCATTTT
clone size: many; J gene: TRBJ1-5; V gene: TRBV28; D gene: NA; CDR3 protein: CASSSWAGTYSNQPQHF; CDR3 DNA: TGTGCCAGCAGTTCCTGGGCAGGGACATATAGCAATCAGCCCCAGCATTTT
clone size: many; J gene: TRBJ1-2; V gene: TRBV11-2; D gene: TRBD1; CDR3 protein: CASSARDSSYGYTF; CDR3 DNA: TGTGCCAGCAGCGCCAGGGACAGCTCCTATGGCTACACCTTC
clone size: many; J gene: TRBJ1-1; V gene: TRBV19; D gene: NA; CDR3 protein: CASSIAVSRGTEAFF; CDR3 DNA: TGTGCCAGTAGTATAGCTGTCTCCCGAGGGACTGAAGCTTTCTTT
clone size: many; J gene: TRBJ2-7; V gene: TRBV12-3/TRBV12-4; D gene: NA; CDR3 protein: CASSLGVGAYEQYF; CDR3 DNA: TGTGCCAGCAGTTTAGGGGTCGGAGCCTACGAGCAGTACTTC
clone size: many; J gene: TRBJ2-2; V gene: TRBV6-1; D gene: TRBD2; CDR3 protein: CASSKGLAESNTGELFF; CDR3 DNA: TGTGCCAGCAGTAAGGGACTAGCGGAATCGAACACCGGGGAGCTGTTTTTT
clone size: many; J gene: TRBJ2-4; V gene: TRBV27; D gene: TRBD2; CDR3 protein: CASSLTWEGGNIQYF; CDR3 DNA: TGTGCCAGCAGTTTAACCTGGGAGGGTGGAAACATTCAGTACTTC
clone size: many; J gene: TRBJ2-2; V gene: TRBV6-2/TRBV6-3; D gene: NA; CDR3 protein: CASSDQRDTGELFF; CDR3 DNA: TGTGCCAGCAGTGACCAAAGGGACACCGGGGAGCTGTTTTTT
clone size: once; J gene: TRBJ2-7; V gene: TRBV2; D gene: NA; CDR3 protein: CASSRRAPYEQYF; CDR3 DNA: TGTGCCAGCAGTCGCAGGGCACCCTACGAGCAGTACTTC
clone size: many; J gene: TRBJ2-7; V gene: TRBV12-3/TRBV12-4; D gene: NA; CDR3 protein: CASRRGLTRGEQYF; CDR3 DNA: TGTGCCAGCAGAAGAGGGCTGACCCGGGGGGAGCAGTACTTC
clone size: NA; J gene: TRBJ2-7; V gene: TRBV24-1; D gene: NA; CDR3 protein: CATSDGPYGEQYF; CDR3 DNA: TGTGCCACCAGTGATGGGCCCTACGGCGAGCAGTACTTC
clone size: many; J gene: TRBJ1-5; V gene: TRBV28; D gene: NA; CDR3 protein: CASSLDLASNQPQHF; CDR3 DNA: TGTGCCAGCAGTTTAGACCTGGCTAGCAATCAGCCCCAGCATTTT
clone size: many; J gene: TRBJ2-5; V gene: TRBV29-1; D gene: NA; CDR3 protein: CSVGGTPKETQYF; CDR3 DNA: TGCAGCGTTGGGGGGACACCCAAAGAGACCCAGTACTTC
clone size: NA; J gene: TRBJ2-7; V gene: TRBV5-1; D gene: NA; CDR3 protein: CASSLDGLPNEQYF; CDR3 DNA: TGCGCCAGCAGCTTGGACGGTCTTCCTAACGAGCAGTACTTC
clone size: many; J gene: TRBJ1-1; V gene: TRBV25-1; D gene: NA; CDR3 protein: CASSEWREGTEAFF; CDR3 DNA: TGTGCCAGCAGTGAATGGAGGGAGGGCACTGAAGCTTTCTTT
clone size: many; J gene: TRBJ2-7; V gene: TRBV6-2/TRBV6-3; D gene: NA; CDR3 protein: CASTLDSHEQYF; CDR3 DNA: TGTGCCAGCACCCTTGACAGCCACGAGCAGTACTTC
clone size: many; J gene: TRBJ1-1; V gene: TRBV2; D gene: NA; CDR3 protein: CASSDWGRSTEAFF; CDR3 DNA: TGTGCCAGCAGTGACTGGGGCCGGAGCACTGAAGCTTTCTTT
clone size: many; J gene: TRBJ1-1; V gene: TRBV15; D gene: NA; CDR3 protein: CATSRNLNTEAFF; CDR3 DNA: TGTGCCACCAGCAGGAATCTTAACACTGAAGCTTTCTTT
clone size: few; J gene: TRBJ2-5; V gene: TRBV7-3; D gene: NA; CDR3 protein: CASSCPGRETQYF; CDR3 DNA: TGTGCCAGCAGTTGTCCCGGTCGTGAGACCCAGTACTTC
clone size: once; J gene: TRBJ1-1; V gene: TRBV11-2; D gene: NA; CDR3 protein: CASSFPPLGEAFF; CDR3 DNA: TGTGCCAGCAGCTTCCCACCTTTAGGGGAAGCTTTCTTT
clone size: many; J gene: TRBJ1-2; V gene: TRBV7-2; D gene: TRBD1; CDR3 protein: CASSLNRGSYGYTF; CDR3 DNA: TGTGCCAGCAGCTTGAACAGGGGTAGCTATGGCTACACCTTC
clone size: NA; J gene: TRBJ2-5; V gene: TRBV20-1; D gene: TRBD2; CDR3 protein: CSVNSGRALETQYF; CDR3 DNA: TGCAGTGTTAATAGCGGGAGGGCCCTGGAGACCCAGTACTTC
clone size: many; J gene: TRBJ1-1; V gene: TRBV7-9; D gene: NA; CDR3 protein: CASSSPRGEAFF; CDR3 DNA: TGTGCCAGCAGCTCCCCCAGGGGTGAAGCTTTCTTT
clone size: many; J gene: TRBJ2-2; V gene: TRBV28; D gene: NA; CDR3 protein: CASRGYTGELFF; CDR3 DNA: TGTGCCAGCAGAGGATACACCGGGGAGCTGTTTTTT
clone size: NA; J gene: TRBJ2-5; V gene: TRBV13; D gene: NA; CDR3 protein: CASSLRRVTETQYF; CDR3 DNA: TGTGCCAGCAGCTTGCGACGGGTTACGGAGACCCAGTACTTC
clone size: NA; J gene: TRBJ2-7; V gene: TRBV4-3; D gene: NA; CDR3 protein: CASSQGLGSYEQYF; CDR3 DNA: TGCGCCAGCAGCCAGGGCCTTGGGTCCTACGAGCAGTACTTC
clone size: many; J gene: TRBJ1-1; V gene: TRBV29-1; D gene: NA; CDR3 protein: CSTDMGPESEAFF; CDR3 DNA: TGCAGCACTGATATGGGGCCGGAAAGTGAAGCTTTCTTT
clone size: few; J gene: TRBJ2-7; V gene: TRBV6-1; D gene: TRBD1; CDR3 protein: CASSDRVGYEQYF; CDR3 DNA: TGTGCCAGCAGCGACAGGGTGGGGTACGAGCAGTACTTC
clone size: many; J gene: TRBJ1-5; V gene: TRBV27; D gene: TRBD1; CDR3 protein: CASSFAGQGNQPQHF; CDR3 DNA: TGTGCCAGCAGTTTCGCCGGACAGGGGAATCAGCCCCAGCATTTT
clone size: many; J gene: TRBJ1-6; V gene: TRBV20-1; D gene: NA; CDR3 protein: CSARGSQAHNSPLHF; CDR3 DNA: TGCAGTGCTAGAGGGAGCCAAGCCCATAATTCACCCCTCCACTTT
clone size: NA; J gene: TRBJ1-2; V gene: TRBV7-2; D gene: NA; CDR3 protein: CASVDFFPHGYTF; CDR3 DNA: TGTGCCAGCGTAGACTTCTTCCCCCATGGCTACACCTTC